These 2 T cell receptor beta chains were sequenced from one sample in a study of Ad26.COV2.S vaccination and SARS-CoV-2 variants. Documented treatment: some 20 received Ad26.COV2.S at low or high dose, single or two shots; several received placebo; per-sample allocation not given. Sampling was performed 63 days after the first vaccine or placebo injection. Using immunoSEQ multiplex PCR, the repertoire was profiled, and TCRdb retains in-frame clones only, with some absent. The data show some 450,000 clones, 80% to 95% seen once. Sequenced here: peripheral blood, sampled in a trial of Ad26.COV2.S vaccine versus placebo. These receptors were collected from a person between 18 and 59 years old who received the Ad26.COV2.S COVID-19 vaccine or a placebo.

The genes are TRBV7-3 and TRBJ2-5, with D perhaps matching TRBD1 (6 bases). The germline V and J ends were trimmed by 1 base and 5 bases, with 8 bases remaining between them. This CDR3 spans 13 amino acids. Per the germline V gene, CDR1 is SGHTA and CDR2 is FQGTGA. CDR3 loop: CASSLNRVETQYF. The DNA for the CDR3 is TGTGCCAGCAGCTTAAACAGGGTGGAGACCCAGTACTTC.

This chain uses TRBV12-2 with TRBJ1-2; the table's D call of TRBD1 was not tested on the DNA. TRBV12-2 has pseudogene status. The CDR3 is made up of 11 amino acids. The CDR3 sequence is CASRLAHGYTF. CDR3 nucleotide sequence: TGTGCAAGTCGCTTGGCTCATGGCTACACCTTC.